These 32 T cell receptor beta chains share one sample of origin, sequenced in a study of T cells after yellow fever vaccination. Each CDR3 protein gets one entry after TCRdb re-called the 5' RACE reads with MiXCR. The profile shows about 400,000 distinct CDR3 sequences, over 5% of them singletons. The specimen comprised PBMCs, sampled 5 days after the yellow fever booster vaccination. The receptors come from a man younger than 40 who received the YFV17D yellow fever vaccine.

V and J are TRBV6-1 and TRBJ1-5; D perhaps matches TRBD1 (6 bases). The V gene's germline CDR1 is MNHNS and CDR2 SASEGT. V gave up 5 bases and J gave up 2 bases, with 13 bases separating them. There are 15 residues in the CDR3. The CDR3 is CASSPGDWGNQPQHF. In nucleotides, the CDR3 is TGTGCCAGCAGTCCAGGGGATTGGGGCAATCAGCCCCAGCATTTT.

This clonotype has ten or more counts. The V call is TRBV3-1, the J call TRBJ1-6; D gene unclear. CDR1 is LGHDT, CDR2 YNNKEL, per germline (reference sequence). The CDR3 runs 13 residues. The V end lost 0 bases, the J end lost 8 bases, and 5 bases lay between the germline ends. In DNA form, the CDR3 reads TGTGCCAGCAGCCAAGACGAGGATTCACCCCTCCACTTT. It specifies CASSQDEDSPLHF.

This clonotype has at least ten counts. The CDR3 sequence: CASSFLGSETQYF. CDR3 bases: TGTGCCAGCAGTTTCCTAGGATCAGAGACCCAGTACTTC. The chain links TRBV7-2 to TRBJ2-5; no reliable D call. From germline, CDR1 is SGHTA and CDR2 FQGNSA. Trimming removed 6 bases from V and 4 bases from J, with 12 bases in between. The length of the CDR3 is 13 residues.

This clonotype was counted between two and nine times. The chain uses TRBV7-2 and TRBJ2-3, with D tentatively TRBD2 (6 bases). V shed 3 bases and J shed 3 bases, with 16 bases lying between them. The V gene's germline CDR1 is SGHTA and CDR2 FQGNSA. The CDR3 totals 16 residues. CDR3 residues: CASSFSPTRETDTQYF. CDR3 sequence (DNA): TGTGCCAGCAGCTTTTCCCCGACTAGAGAGACAGATACGCAGTATTTT.

This rearrangement joins TRBV2 to TRBJ2-1, with 9 positions matching TRBD2. The CDR3 covers 16 residues. J lost 6 bases, V lost 8 bases, and 14 bases had no gene match. Germline V gene data show CDR1 as SNHLY and CDR2 as FYNNEI. CDR3 residues: CASFAGGGRAINEQFF. The CDR3 DNA reads as TGTGCCAGCTTCGCTGGGGGCGGGAGGGCCATCAATGAGCAGTTCTTC.

The CDR3 region is CASSLGTGGGEQYF. The DNA of the CDR3 is TGTGCCAGCAGCCTCGGGACAGGGGGTGGGGAGCAGTACTTC. The chain combines TRBV7-3 with TRBJ2-7, with 11 positions matching TRBD1. Unmatched junction bases numbered 7, after V lost 5 bases and J lost 7 bases. The CDR3 has 14 amino acids. Germline CDR1 is SGHTA and CDR2 is FQGTGA. The full variable domain, with the rest looked up from reference TRBV7-3 and TRBJ2-7, is GAGVSQTPSNKVTEKGKYVELRCDPISGHTALYWYRQSLGQGPEFLIYFQGTGAADDSGLPNDRFFAVRPEGSVSTLKIQRTERGDSAVYLCASSLGTGGGEQYFGPGTRLTVT.

This clonotype has a count of ten or more. The chain carries TRBV27 and TRBJ2-5; D uncertain. The V end lost 3 bases, the J end lost 4 bases, and 9 bases lay between the germline ends. Per germline, CDR1 MNHEY and CDR2 SMNVEV (reference sequence). The CDR3 sequence is 13 residues long. The CDR3 DNA reads as TGTGCCAGCAGTTTGAAGGGCGGAGAGACCCAGTACTTC. Its protein is CASSLKGGETQYF.

This clonotype was seen a handful of times. The chain joins TRBV18 to TRBJ2-5, with D maybe TRBD2 (6 bases). Trimming stripped 3 bases from V and 7 bases from J, with 12 bases between. CDR1 is KGHSH, CDR2 LQKENI, per germline. The CDR3 is 13 amino acids. The CDR3 bases are TGTGCCAGCTCACCTGGGACTGAAGGGACCCAGTACTTC. The encoded protein is CASSPGTEGTQYF.

This clonotype has only a few counts. CDR3 sequence (DNA): TGCAGTGCTAGAGATACAGGGAAGTACACCGGGGAGCTGTTTTTT. The encoded protein is CSARDTGKYTGELFF. The chain links TRBV20-1 to TRBJ2-2; D perhaps matches TRBD1 (6 bases). The CDR3 runs to 15 residues. V shed 0 bases and J shed 3 bases, with 11 bases lying between them. Germline loops: CDR1 DFQATT, CDR2 SNEGSKA (reference sequence).

In this sample, this clonotype turned up many times. The chain is built from TRBV6-2 or TRBV6-3 and TRBJ2-5; 9 nucleotides match TRBD2. The CDR3 loop spans 16 amino acids. Trimming took 7 bases from V and 5 from J; bases not matched to a gene: 14. Germline CDR1 and CDR2: MNHEY and SVGEGT. CDR3 region: CASKPRPGLAMETQYF. The CDR3 region has the DNA TGTGCCAGCAAACCCCGACCGGGACTAGCAATGGAGACCCAGTACTTC.

This clonotype showed up just a few times. This chain links TRBV7-2 with TRBJ2-5; D is undetermined. The CDR3 sequence is 15 residues long. V was shortened by 3 bases and J by 5 bases, with 16 bases between the two germline ends. CDR1 and CDR2 (germline): SGHTA, FQGNSA. This CDR3 is CASSLPALGRETQYF. Written as DNA, the CDR3 is TGTGCCAGCAGCTTGCCGGCCCTCGGGCGGGAGACCCAGTACTTC. Filled out from reference TRBV7-2 and TRBJ2-5, the complete variable domain reads GAGVSQSPSNKVTEKGKDVELRCDPISGHTALYWYRQSLGQGLEFLIYFQGNSAPDKSGLPSDRFSAERTGGSVSTLTIQRTQQEDSAVYLCASSLPALGRETQYFGPGTRLLVL.

This clonotype has ten or more counts. The chain combines TRBV6-1 with TRBJ2-1, with 12 bases that match TRBD2. The CDR3 covers 15 residues. The V gene's germline CDR1 is MNHNS and CDR2 SASEGT. The J segment lost 9 bases and the V segment lost 8 bases, leaving 11 bases of the junction unmatched. CDR3 nucleotide sequence: TGTGCCAGCTTGTCCACGACTAGCGGGAGAGGTGAGCAGTTCTTC. Amino acids: CASLSTTSGRGEQFF.

The chain uses TRBV28 and TRBJ2-7; 8 bases align to TRBD1. CDR1 is MDHEN and CDR2 is SYDVKM in the germline V gene. The J segment lost 7 bases and the V segment lost 4 bases, leaving 21 bases of the junction unmatched. There are 18 residues in the CDR3. The DNA of the CDR3 is TGTGCCAGCAGTTCCCCCGCGGCCCGGACAGGGTTTCGAGGGGAGCAGTACTTC. Amino acids: CASSSPAARTGFRGEQYF. The variable domain in full, completed from reference TRBV28 and TRBJ2-7, reads DVKVTQSSRYLVKRTGEKVFLECVQDMDHENMFWYRQDPGLGLRLIYFSYDVKMKEKGDIPEGYSVSREKKERFSLILESASTNQTSMYLCASSSPAARTGFRGEQYFGPGTRLTVT.

This clonotype was recorded at least ten times. The V and J genes are TRBV7-2 and TRBJ2-7, with 8 bases identical to TRBD2. The CDR3 covers 13 residues. Germline loops: CDR1 SGHTA, CDR2 FQGNSA. The V segment lost 3 bases and the J segment 5 bases; nucleotides outside the gene matches: 3. CDR3 amino acids: CASSFGLAHEQYF. The CDR3 DNA follows: TGTGCCAGCAGCTTTGGACTAGCCCACGAGCAGTACTTC.

This clonotype occurred many times. This chain uses TRBV5-6 with TRBJ2-3; 7 bases are a match to TRBD2. Germline V gene lookup returns CDR1 SGHDT and CDR2 YYEEEE. The V gene end was trimmed by 4 bases and the J gene end by 1 base; junction bases not matched to a gene: 3. There are 14 residues in the CDR3. Here the CDR3 reads CASSPGLRTDTQYF. CDR3 coding DNA: TGTGCCAGCAGCCCGGGACTACGCACAGATACGCAGTATTTT.

Many counts were recorded for this clonotype. The chain joins TRBV18 to TRBJ2-1; 12 bases line up with TRBD2. The CDR3 totals 16 residues. J gave up 3 bases and V 6 bases, and 6 bases lay outside the gene matches. Germline V gives CDR1 KGHSH, CDR2 LQKENI. Written as DNA, the CDR3 is TGTGCCAGCTCTCCCTGGACTAGCGGGGACTACAATGAGCAGTTCTTC. Residues: CASSPWTSGDYNEQFF.

CDR3 loop: CSASRRKKGTDTQYF. In nucleotides, the CDR3 is TGCAGTGCTAGTCGGCGGAAAAAAGGCACAGATACGCAGTATTTT. The gene calls are TRBV20-1 and TRBJ2-3; D unclear. The germline V gene has CDR1 DFQATT and CDR2 SNEGSKA (reference sequence). The CDR3 runs 15 residues. V lost 3 bases and J 1 base, leaving 14 bases between the germline ends.

This clonotype was recorded at least ten times. The rearrangement links TRBV20-1 to TRBJ1-4; perhaps TRBD1 as D (6 bases). The CDR3 covers 14 residues. Germline-derived CDR1 and CDR2 are DFQATT and SNEGSKA (reference sequence). Trimming removed 6 bases from V and 6 bases from J, with 17 bases in between. This CDR3 reads CSAQDRSEDEKLFF. CDR3 bases: TGCAGTGCACAAGACAGGTCGGAGGATGAAAAACTGTTTTTT.

The table lists this clonotype with many counts. The gene calls are TRBV6-6 and TRBJ2-2; 8 nucleotides match TRBD1. Germline CDR1 is MNHNY and CDR2 is SVGAGI (reference sequence). J lost 10 bases, V lost 6 bases, and 7 bases had no gene match. This CDR3 is built from 13 residues. Here the CDR3 reads CASSNGQGLELFF. For the CDR3, the DNA is TGTGCCAGCAGCAATGGACAGGGTTTGGAGCTGTTTTTT.

This rearrangement joins TRBV6-5 to TRBJ1-5; tentatively, D is TRBD1 (5 bases). V dropped 6 bases and J dropped 4 bases, with 16 bases sitting between them. The CDR3 has 15 residues. Germline V CDR1 and CDR2: MNHEY, SVGAGI. CDR3 region: CASRARAQENQPQHF. The CDR3 nucleotides read TGTGCCAGCAGGGCCCGGGCACAGGAAAATCAGCCCCAGCATTTT.

This clonotype was picked up a small number of times. V is TRBV19 and J is TRBJ2-7, with D possibly being TRBD1 or TRBD2 (5 bases each). The CDR3 contains 13 residues. Trimming took off 7 bases at V and 2 bases at J, with 12 bases between the two ends. The V gene's germline CDR1 is LNHDA and CDR2 SQIVND (reference sequence). For the CDR3, the DNA is TGTGCCAGTACGGGACGGAGCCCCTACGAGCAGTACTTC. Protein product: CASTGRSPYEQYF.

The chain combines TRBV5-1 with TRBJ2-1; perhaps TRBD2 as D (6 bases). CDR1 SGHRS and CDR2 YFSETQ come from the germline V gene. The germline V and J ends were trimmed by 0 bases and 7 bases, with 17 bases remaining between them. There are 16 residues in the CDR3. Written as DNA, the CDR3 is TGCGCCAGCAGCTTGGATGGGCGGGGCGGCAATAATGAGCAGTTCTTC. The encoded protein is CASSLDGRGGNNEQFF.

There are a few counts of this clonotype. The genes are TRBV11-2 and TRBJ2-3, with 7 positions matching TRBD1. V shed 5 bases, J shed 6 bases, and the junction held 14 bases outside the gene matches. The CDR3 length is 16 residues. From germline, CDR1 is SGHAT and CDR2 FQNNGV. The CDR3 sequence is CASSPRTGSKVDTQYF. CDR3 coding DNA: TGTGCCAGCAGCCCTCGGACAGGATCGAAGGTGGATACGCAGTATTTT.

This clonotype was seen a few times. This chain connects TRBV19 to TRBJ2-1; TRBD2 matches 10 bases. J gave up 7 bases and V 8 bases, and 8 bases lay outside the gene matches. Germline values: CDR1 LNHDA, CDR2 SQIVND (reference sequence). The CDR3 totals 14 residues. The CDR3 DNA is TGTGCCAGTGAAGACGGACTAGCGGCGAATGAGCAGTTCTTC. It specifies CASEDGLAANEQFF.

This clonotype has a count of ten or more. The chain links TRBV15 to TRBJ2-2; D unresolved. Germline V gene lookup returns CDR1 LNHNV and CDR2 YYDKDF (reference sequence). With 4 bases removed from V and 7 bases from J, the gap between germline ends came to 10 bases. The CDR3 spans 13 residues. In DNA form, the CDR3 reads TGTGCCACCAGCAAGGGTTTCGGCGGGGAGCTGTTTTTT. Its translation: CATSKGFGGELFF.

This clonotype has a handful of counts. The chain combines TRBV29-1 with TRBJ1-2; weak D call: TRBD1 (5 bases). The CDR3 loop spans 14 amino acids. The germline gives CDR1 SQVTM, CDR2 ANQGSEA. The V end lost 3 bases, the J end lost 4 bases, and 15 bases lay between the germline ends. CDR3 in amino acids: CSVDPEEGPYGYTF. The CDR3 bases are TGCAGCGTTGACCCCGAAGAGGGGCCCTATGGCTACACCTTC.

This clonotype was seen ten or more times. CDR3 loop: CASSLADQPQHF. The DNA of the CDR3 is TGTGCCAGCAGCTTAGCTGATCAGCCCCAGCATTTT. The V gene is TRBV7-9, the J gene TRBJ1-5; D is unresolved. V was cut by 0 bases and J by 5 bases, with 2 bases left in between. Germline V gives CDR1 SEHNR, CDR2 FQNEAQ (reference sequence). CDR3 length: 12 residues.

The table lists this clonotype with many counts. CDR3 sequence reads: CSAQGPWGREQYF. CDR3 coding DNA: TGCAGCGCGCAGGGACCCTGGGGGCGCGAGCAGTACTTC. The V call is TRBV29-1, the J call TRBJ2-7; a possible D gene is TRBD1 (6 bases). V lost 7 bases, J lost 6 bases, and 19 bases lay in between. The CDR3 spans 13 residues. In germline, CDR1 is SQVTM, CDR2 ANQGSEA.

This clonotype was counted ten times or more. This chain connects TRBV12-3 or TRBV12-4 to TRBJ1-6; D remains ambiguous. V lost 1 base to trimming and J lost 3 bases, with 7 bases between them. This CDR3 region has 15 residues. In DNA form, the CDR3 reads TGTGCCAGCAGTTTAGGGACGGGCTATAATTCACCCCTCCACTTT. Translated: CASSLGTGYNSPLHF.

This chain joins TRBV20-1 and TRBJ2-2; D is possibly TRBD1 (5 bases). Germline CDR1 and CDR2: DFQATT and SNEGSKA (reference sequence). The CDR3 sequence is 13 residues long. Trimming left V 3 bases short and J 1 base short, with 6 bases between. The CDR3 sequence is CSASGQNTGELFF. The CDR3 nucleotides are TGCAGTGCTAGTGGACAGAACACCGGGGAGCTGTTTTTT.

V is TRBV28 and J is TRBJ2-2; the D is unclear. CDR3 length: 15 residues. Germline V gives CDR1 MDHEN, CDR2 SYDVKM. The V and J ends lost 1 base and 2 bases respectively, with 8 bases between them. The CDR3 bases are TGTGCCAGCAGTTTATATGGTACTAACACCGGGGAGCTGTTTTTT. It yields the protein CASSLYGTNTGELFF. Full variable domain (outside the CDR3, taken from reference TRBV28 and TRBJ2-2): DVKVTQSSRYLVKRTGEKVFLECVQDMDHENMFWYRQDPGLGLRLIYFSYDVKMKEKGDIPEGYSVSREKKERFSLILESASTNQTSMYLCASSLYGTNTGELFFGEGSRLTVL.

This clonotype was detected only a few times. This chain connects TRBV12-3 or TRBV12-4 to TRBJ2-3; 10 bases agree with TRBD2. The CDR3 is 15 residues long. V was clipped by 6 bases and J by 6 bases; unmatched bases: 9. CDR3 protein: CASSQAGGSVDTQYF. In DNA, the CDR3 is TGTGCCAGCAGCCAAGCGGGAGGGAGTGTGGATACGCAGTATTTT.